This paragraph reports one T cell receptor (beta chain). These data come from a study of blood T cell repertoires in COVID-19. As for the study in general: The analysed material was cDNA or gDNA that came from T cells, B-cell-depleted T cells, or PBMCs.

V was pared by 0 bases and J by 7 bases, with 10 bases between. The CDR3 contains 14 residues. Germline CDR1 SGHRS, CDR2 YFSETQ. Methods used by the authors: Researchers report that nucleated cell counts were estimated from reference gene primer amplification. Clones were read by immunoSEQ multiplex PCR, and TCRdb kept only the in-frame ones, dropping some. V and J calls and clone size follow that table, whereas D and trimming were derived from the DNA. This table holds some 360,000 clones, almost 90% found once. Participants were aged roughly 18 to 90 years, lived in roughly 23 US areas, and enrolled virtually.

The receptor was derived from a woman aged 25 to 39 who had been exposed to COVID-19. The sequenced material came from PBMCs or T cells enriched from blood (not recorded which). The chain uses TRBV5-1 and TRBJ2-2; no clear D gene. For the CDR3, the DNA is TGCGCCAGCAGCTTGGAGGAGTCCCGCGGGGAGCTGTTTTTT. Translated: CASSLEESRGELFF.